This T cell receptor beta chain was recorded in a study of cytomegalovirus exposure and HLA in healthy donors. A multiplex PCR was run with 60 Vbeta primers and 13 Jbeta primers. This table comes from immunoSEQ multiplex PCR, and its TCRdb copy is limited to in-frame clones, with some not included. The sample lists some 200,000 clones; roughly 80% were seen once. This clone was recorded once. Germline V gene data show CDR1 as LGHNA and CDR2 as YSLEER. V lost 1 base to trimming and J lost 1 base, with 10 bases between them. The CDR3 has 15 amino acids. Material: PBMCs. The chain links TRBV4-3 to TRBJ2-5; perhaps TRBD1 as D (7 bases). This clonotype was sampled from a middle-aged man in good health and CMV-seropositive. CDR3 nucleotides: TGCGCCAGCAGCCAAGCAGGGGGGCGCCAAGAGACCCAGTACTTC. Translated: CASSQAGGRQETQYF.